The 8 T cell receptor beta chains reported below all come from one sample, sequenced in a study of T cell responses to AZD1222 COVID-19 vaccine. Libraries were prepared by immunoSEQ multiplex PCR; TCRdb keeps only in-frame clonotypes and omits some of them. The sample holds around 110,000 clones, 75% to 90% seen once. The material was peripheral blood, obtained on day 0 of AZD1222 vaccination. These receptors originate from an adult in good health.

The chain couples TRBV7-9 to TRBJ2-3, with TRBD1 identical over 10 bases. Germline values: CDR1 SEHNR, CDR2 FQNEAQ (reference sequence). The length of the CDR3 is 16 residues. The V and J ends lost 5 bases and 1 base, in that order; junction bases with no gene match: 6. CDR3 amino acids: CASSRQGAWGTDTQYF. The CDR3 bases are TGTGCCAGCAGCCGACAGGGGGCATGGGGCACAGATACGCAGTATTTT.

The chain links TRBV4-2 to TRBJ1-2; a weak D match, TRBD1 (5 bases). Trimming shortened V by 0 bases and J by 2 bases, and 16 bases separated the two germline ends. CDR1 is LGHNA and CDR2 is YNFKEQ in the germline V gene. The length of the CDR3 is 17 residues. The CDR3 loop is CASSQDQGQSSNYGYTF. The DNA of the CDR3 is TGTGCCAGCAGCCAAGATCAGGGCCAGTCCTCAAACTATGGCTACACCTTC.

The chain uses TRBV9 and TRBJ2-2; 11 positions match TRBD1. Germline-derived CDR1 and CDR2 are SGDLS and YYNGEE. Trimming cost V 4 bases and J 3 bases; bases outside gene matches: 8. This CDR3 has 17 residues. The CDR3, as DNA: TGTGCCAGCAGCACCCATGGGACAGGGGGAGACACCGGGGAGCTGTTTTTT. This encodes CASSTHGTGGDTGELFF.

This sequence joins TRBV6-5 and TRBJ2-3; D is possibly TRBD2 (5 bases). The V and J ends lost 6 bases and 2 bases respectively, with 12 bases between them. Germline CDR1 reads MNHEY; CDR2 reads SVGAGI. CDR3 length: 14 residues. CDR3 residues: CASSRGWDTDTQYF. Here the CDR3 DNA reads TGTGCCAGCAGCCGCGGGTGGGACACAGATACGCAGTATTTT.

The J gene is TRBJ2-7, the V gene TRBV9; maybe TRBD2 (6 bases). V gave up 0 bases and J gave up 6 bases, with 13 bases separating them. CDR3 size: 14 residues. Germline V gives CDR1 SGDLS, CDR2 YYNGEE. The CDR3: CASSVVIAEGEQYF. The CDR3 region has the DNA TGTGCCAGCAGCGTAGTTATAGCGGAGGGCGAGCAGTACTTC.

The chain employs TRBV30 and TRBJ1-5; D is undetermined. The CDR3 loop spans 13 amino acids. The V end lost 0 bases, the J end lost 0 bases, and 3 bases lay between the germline ends. CDR1 and CDR2 from the germline V gene are GTSNPN and SVGIG (reference sequence). DNA for the CDR3: TGTGCCTGGAGTGTAAATAGCAATCAGCCCCAGCATTTT. Encoded protein: CAWSVNSNQPQHF.

The V gene is TRBV27, the J gene TRBJ2-1, with 9 bases matching TRBD2. This CDR3 is 15 amino acids long. CDR1 is MNHEY, CDR2 SMNVEV, per germline (reference sequence). V lost 3 bases and J lost 3; bases outside the gene matches: 3. The CDR3 DNA reads TGTGCCAGCAGTTTGGCTAGCGGGATCTACAATGAGCAGTTCTTC. It translates to CASSLASGIYNEQFF.

This chain connects TRBV7-2 to TRBJ2-1, with a weak D call TRBD1 (6 bases). Germline CDR1 and CDR2: SGHTA and FQGNSA. Trimming cost V 2 bases and J 4 bases, with 9 bases left between them. The CDR3 covers 14 residues. The CDR3 loop reads CASSLPTGYNEQFF. DNA for the CDR3: TGTGCCAGCAGCTTACCGACAGGATACAATGAGCAGTTCTTC.